This T cell receptor beta chain appears in the sequencing data of a study of blood T cell repertoires in COVID-19. Study information: The United States, Italy and Spain were the sources of the acute and convalescent COVID-19 samples. In each case, the material was cDNA or gDNA derived from T cells, B-cell-depleted T cells, or PBMCs.

There are 15 residues in the CDR3. Germline trimming cut 3 bases from V and 4 bases from J; bases unmatched to any gene: 4. From germline, CDR1 is KGHDR and CDR2 SFDVKD. TCRdb's copy holds only in-frame clones and misses some; the assay was immunoSEQ multiplex PCR. The table has fewer than 200,000 clones, approximately 84% seen once. Participants' own reports of clinical history determined their cohort assignment. What was sequenced was PBMCs or T cells enriched from blood (not recorded which). The chain employs TRBV24-1 and TRBJ2-7; 11 bases line up with TRBD2. This receptor was obtained from a woman in her forties with acute COVID-19. CDR3 residues: CATSDLLAGEYEQYF. DNA for the CDR3: TGTGCCACCAGTGATCTACTAGCGGGAGAGTACGAGCAGTACTTC.